Sequencing of this TCR beta chain was carried out in a study of cytomegalovirus exposure and HLA in healthy donors. The germline V gene encodes CDR1 KGHSH and CDR2 LQKENI. The length of the CDR3 is 16 residues. Between the trimmed V and J ends, which lost 4 bases and 4 bases, there was a span of 19 bases. The study ran its PCR with 60 Vbeta and 13 Jbeta primers. Repertoires were generated with immunoSEQ multiplex PCR, while TCRdb's copy carries only in-frame clones and drops some. The table lists about 130,000 clones. Study-wide points: Clonal expansion, a later analysis showed, was greater in HLA-associated TCR beta chains than in equally common others.

Comment on this clone: Its specificity is unknown.

V and J are TRBV18 and TRBJ1-2; a possible D gene is TRBD1 (5 bases). Sequenced: PBMCs. The TCR was taken from a man in his thirties or forties in good health and CMV-seronegative. The CDR3 sequence: CASSQTAPPNGYGYTF. The DNA for the CDR3 is TGTGCCAGCTCACAGACAGCCCCTCCGAATGGCTATGGCTACACCTTC.